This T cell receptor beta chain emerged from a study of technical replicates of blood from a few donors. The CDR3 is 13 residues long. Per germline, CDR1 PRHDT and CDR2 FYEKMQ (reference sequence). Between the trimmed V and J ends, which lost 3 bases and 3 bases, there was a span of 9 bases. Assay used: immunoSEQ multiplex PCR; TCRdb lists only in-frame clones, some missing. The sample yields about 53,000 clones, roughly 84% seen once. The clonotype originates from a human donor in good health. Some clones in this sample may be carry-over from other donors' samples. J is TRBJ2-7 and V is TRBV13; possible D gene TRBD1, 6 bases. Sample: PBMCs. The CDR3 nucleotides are TGTGCCAGCAGCTTCAGGGGAAGCTACGAGCAGTACTTC. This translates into CASSFRGSYEQYF.